Listed below are T cell receptor beta chains from one sample, sequenced in a study of blood T cell repertoires in COVID-19. Assay used: immunoSEQ multiplex PCR; TCRdb lists only in-frame clones, some missing. In the table there are roughly 160,000 clones, approximately 82% of which are singletons. The sample comprised peripheral blood. These receptor sequences come from a woman of 80 years or more with active or convalescent COVID-19. Both conserved end residues are part of each CDR3. Each record gives: D gene, J gene, V gene, clone size, CDR3 DNA, CDR3 protein. D genes are given only for firm matches. A row's size may be missing; if present it is once, few, many or a size class.

d_gene: TRBD1
j_gene: TRBJ1-2
v_gene: TRBV28
abundance: NA
CDR3nt: TGTGCCAGTTCCGACAGGGGTCTTTTGAGGTACACCTTC
CDR3aa: CASSDRGLLRYTF

d_gene: TRBD1
j_gene: TRBJ1-5
v_gene: TRBV10-3
abundance: once
CDR3nt: TGTGCCATCAGGGAAGACAGGGGAGGTCAGCCCCAGCATTTT
CDR3aa: CAIREDRGGQPQHF

d_gene: NA
j_gene: TRBJ1-6
v_gene: TRBV7-2
abundance: NA
CDR3nt: TGTGCCAGCAGCTTACTCTGGGGGGTTAATTCACCCCTCCACTTT
CDR3aa: CASSLLWGVNSPLHF

d_gene: TRBD1
j_gene: TRBJ1-4
v_gene: TRBV19
abundance: NA
CDR3nt: TGTGCCAGTAGTCGTACTCACAGGGGGCAACGGGAAAAACTGTTTTTT
CDR3aa: CASSRTHRGQREKLFF

d_gene: NA
j_gene: TRBJ1-4
v_gene: TRBV9
abundance: NA
CDR3nt: TGTGCCAGCAGCGTAGGCGCAGGGAGGGGAACTAATGAAAAACTGTTTTTT
CDR3aa: CASSVGAGRGTNEKLFF

d_gene: NA
j_gene: TRBJ2-3
v_gene: TRBV5-1
abundance: NA
CDR3nt: TGCGCCAGCAGCTTGGGGGCGGGGAACCCCACAGATACGCAGTATTTT
CDR3aa: CASSLGAGNPTDTQYF

d_gene: NA
j_gene: TRBJ2-5
v_gene: TRBV7-9
abundance: NA
CDR3nt: TGTGCCAGCAGCTACGACATTTCGGTGGAGACCCAGTACTTC
CDR3aa: CASSYDISVETQYF

d_gene: NA
j_gene: TRBJ2-5
v_gene: TRBV29-1
abundance: NA
CDR3nt: TGCAGCGAAGAAGCTCTCCAAGAGACCCAGTACTTC
CDR3aa: CSEEALQETQYF

d_gene: TRBD2
j_gene: TRBJ2-5
v_gene: TRBV2
abundance: NA
CDR3nt: TGTGCCAGCCGGACTAGCGGAACGGCCCAGTACTTC
CDR3aa: CASRTSGTAQYF

d_gene: NA
j_gene: TRBJ1-4
v_gene: TRBV11-2
abundance: NA
CDR3nt: TGTGCCAGCAGCGGGGGGGGCGGACTGTTTTTT
CDR3aa: CASSGGGGLFF

d_gene: TRBD2
j_gene: TRBJ2-1
v_gene: TRBV19
abundance: NA
CDR3nt: TGTGCCAGTAGTCGACTAGCGGGAGGGCAGGATGAGCAGTTCTTC
CDR3aa: CASSRLAGGQDEQFF

d_gene: TRBD1
j_gene: TRBJ1-2
v_gene: TRBV19
abundance: few
CDR3nt: TGTGCCAGTAGTCTTCCCAGGGGGGCCGGCGATAATGGCTACACCTTC
CDR3aa: CASSLPRGAGDNGYTF

d_gene: NA
j_gene: TRBJ1-2
v_gene: TRBV10-3
abundance: once
CDR3nt: TGTGCCATCAGTGGACTAGTACTGTTGGGCTCTGGCTACACCTTC
CDR3aa: CAISGLVLLGSGYTF

d_gene: TRBD1
j_gene: TRBJ1-2
v_gene: TRBV30
abundance: NA
CDR3nt: TGTGCCTGGAGTGTGAAAGGGGGCGAGGACTATGGCTACACCTTC
CDR3aa: CAWSVKGGEDYGYTF

d_gene: NA
j_gene: TRBJ2-1
v_gene: TRBV6-5
abundance: NA
CDR3nt: TGTGCCAGCAGTTCGGCGGGGCTTACAAAGTACAATGAGCAGTTCTTC
CDR3aa: CASSSAGLTKYNEQFF

d_gene: NA
j_gene: TRBJ1-3
v_gene: TRBV9
abundance: once
CDR3nt: TGTGCCAGCAGCGTGGGAGGGACTGGAAACACCATATATTTT
CDR3aa: CASSVGGTGNTIYF

d_gene: TRBD1
j_gene: TRBJ2-3
v_gene: TRBV5-1
abundance: NA
CDR3nt: TGCGCCAGCAGCCCGGGACAGACAGATACGCAGTATTTT
CDR3aa: CASSPGQTDTQYF

d_gene: TRBD1
j_gene: TRBJ1-1
v_gene: TRBV2
abundance: NA
CDR3nt: TGTGCCAGCATCCAGACAGGGGTTAAAGCTTTCTTT
CDR3aa: CASIQTGVKAFF

d_gene: NA
j_gene: TRBJ2-2
v_gene: TRBV24-1
abundance: NA
CDR3nt: TGTGCCACCAGCTGGTCCCTAACAGCAAACACCGGGGAGCTGTTTTTT
CDR3aa: CATSWSLTANTGELFF

d_gene: TRBD1
j_gene: TRBJ1-4
v_gene: TRBV3-1/TRBV3-2
abundance: NA
CDR3nt: TGTGCCAGCAGCCCGAGGACAGGGGCGTATGAAAAACTGTTTTTT
CDR3aa: CASSPRTGAYEKLFF

d_gene: NA
j_gene: TRBJ2-7
v_gene: TRBV5-4
abundance: once
CDR3nt: TGTGCCAGCAGCTTGGGAACCAGGGTGGGGGAGCAGTACTTC
CDR3aa: CASSLGTRVGEQYF

d_gene: NA
j_gene: TRBJ2-3
v_gene: TRBV7-6
abundance: NA
CDR3nt: TGTGCCAGCAGCTTAGTCTCAGCGGCTAGCACAGATACGCAGTATTTT
CDR3aa: CASSLVSAASTDTQYF

d_gene: TRBD1
j_gene: TRBJ1-5
v_gene: TRBV27
abundance: NA
CDR3nt: TGTGCCAGCAGCAGGACAGGGGCGGACCAGCCCCAGCATTTT
CDR3aa: CASSRTGADQPQHF

d_gene: TRBD2
j_gene: TRBJ2-1
v_gene: TRBV5-4
abundance: NA
CDR3nt: TGTGCCAGCAGCCAGCCCGCGGGAGGCAATGAGCAGTTCTTC
CDR3aa: CASSQPAGGNEQFF

d_gene: TRBD1
j_gene: TRBJ1-1
v_gene: TRBV19
abundance: NA
CDR3nt: TGTGCCAGTAGTATCCCCGCGACAGGGGACACTGAAGCTTTCTTT
CDR3aa: CASSIPATGDTEAFF

d_gene: TRBD2
j_gene: TRBJ2-2
v_gene: TRBV6-5
abundance: few
CDR3nt: TGTGCCAGCAGTTCCCTAGCGGGAGTTACCGGGGAGCTGTTTTTT
CDR3aa: CASSSLAGVTGELFF

d_gene: TRBD1
j_gene: TRBJ2-2
v_gene: TRBV3-1/TRBV3-2
abundance: NA
CDR3nt: TGTGCCAGCAGCCTCGGACAGGGGACCGGGGAGCTGTTTTTT
CDR3aa: CASSLGQGTGELFF

d_gene: TRBD1
j_gene: TRBJ1-2
v_gene: TRBV7-3
abundance: NA
CDR3nt: TGTGCCAGCAGCCCATGGGACCGGGACAGGGCCGGCTACACCTTC
CDR3aa: CASSPWDRDRAGYTF

d_gene: NA
j_gene: TRBJ1-1
v_gene: TRBV19
abundance: NA
CDR3nt: TGTGCCAGTAGTATAAAGGGAGCCACTGAAGCTTTCTTT
CDR3aa: CASSIKGATEAFF

d_gene: TRBD2
j_gene: TRBJ2-7
v_gene: TRBV4-2
abundance: NA
CDR3nt: TGTGCCAGCAGCCAAGAACGCGGGACTAGGAGCTACGAGCAGTACTTC
CDR3aa: CASSQERGTRSYEQYF

d_gene: TRBD1
j_gene: TRBJ1-1
v_gene: TRBV19
abundance: NA
CDR3nt: TGTGCCAGTGAGAAGGGGGCCTCATTTTGGAGCACTGAAGCTTTCTTT
CDR3aa: CASEKGASFWSTEAFF

d_gene: NA
j_gene: TRBJ1-5
v_gene: TRBV11-2
abundance: NA
CDR3nt: TGTGCCAGCAGCTTAGATCTTGGGGAGAGTCAGCCCCAGCATTTT
CDR3aa: CASSLDLGESQPQHF

d_gene: TRBD2
j_gene: TRBJ2-1
v_gene: TRBV7-8
abundance: once
CDR3nt: TGTGCCAGCAGCAATATACTAGCGGGAGAGTACAATGAGCAGTTCTTC
CDR3aa: CASSNILAGEYNEQFF

d_gene: NA
j_gene: TRBJ1-6
v_gene: TRBV11-1
abundance: once
CDR3nt: TGTGCCAGCAGCTTATCACAGGGCGATTCACCCCTCCACTTT
CDR3aa: CASSLSQGDSPLHF

d_gene: NA
j_gene: TRBJ1-2
v_gene: TRBV15
abundance: NA
CDR3nt: TGTGCCACCAGCAGAGATGGATTCCGGGCCGGGGATGGCTACACCTTC
CDR3aa: CATSRDGFRAGDGYTF

d_gene: NA
j_gene: TRBJ2-7
v_gene: TRBV15
abundance: NA
CDR3nt: TGTGCCACCAGCAGAGATCTACAGACAGACGAGCAGTACTTC
CDR3aa: CATSRDLQTDEQYF

d_gene: TRBD2
j_gene: TRBJ2-1
v_gene: TRBV5-1
abundance: NA
CDR3nt: TGCGCCAGCAGCCCGTCCGGGGGGACCTACAATGAGCAGTTCTTC
CDR3aa: CASSPSGGTYNEQFF

d_gene: NA
j_gene: TRBJ2-5
v_gene: TRBV30
abundance: once
CDR3nt: TGTGCCGCACAGGGATTGGCGACCCAGTACTTC
CDR3aa: CAAQGLATQYF

d_gene: TRBD1
j_gene: TRBJ1-4
v_gene: TRBV6-5
abundance: NA
CDR3nt: TGTGCCAGCAGTTCACAGGGGGTCGTAGCTAATGAAAAACTGTTTTTT
CDR3aa: CASSSQGVVANEKLFF

d_gene: TRBD1
j_gene: TRBJ1-6
v_gene: TRBV27
abundance: NA
CDR3nt: TGTGCCAGCAGTCCCCCACCGGGACAGAGCTCCTATAATTCACCCCTCCACTTT
CDR3aa: CASSPPPGQSSYNSPLHF

d_gene: TRBD2
j_gene: TRBJ2-1
v_gene: TRBV29-1
abundance: NA
CDR3nt: TGCAGCGTGATAGCGGGGGGGAATGAGCAGTTCTTC
CDR3aa: CSVIAGGNEQFF

d_gene: TRBD2
j_gene: TRBJ2-5
v_gene: TRBV5-1
abundance: NA
CDR3nt: TGCGCCAGCAGCTTCCTAGCGGGAGGGCTTTCGGGGGAGACCCAGTACTTC
CDR3aa: CASSFLAGGLSGETQYF

d_gene: TRBD2
j_gene: TRBJ2-1
v_gene: TRBV6-2/TRBV6-3
abundance: NA
CDR3nt: TGTGCCAGCAGCCAGGGACTAGCGGGAGTCCGGAATGAGCAGTTCTTC
CDR3aa: CASSQGLAGVRNEQFF

d_gene: NA
j_gene: TRBJ1-1
v_gene: TRBV19
abundance: NA
CDR3nt: TGTGCCAGTAGCCAGACCGGACGGGGCACTGAAGCTTTCTTT
CDR3aa: CASSQTGRGTEAFF

d_gene: NA
j_gene: TRBJ2-7
v_gene: TRBV27
abundance: many
CDR3nt: TGTGCCAGCAGTTTAGGGGGAGGTAGCGCCCTCTCCTACGAGCAGTACTTC
CDR3aa: CASSLGGGSALSYEQYF

d_gene: TRBD2
j_gene: TRBJ2-1
v_gene: TRBV7-9
abundance: once
CDR3nt: TGTGCCAGCAGCTACGGACTAGCCCCCAATTATAACTCCTACAATGAGCAGTTCTTC
CDR3aa: CASSYGLAPNYNSYNEQFF

d_gene: NA
j_gene: TRBJ2-7
v_gene: TRBV6-1
abundance: NA
CDR3nt: TGTGCCAGCAGTGAAGTGGGCCAGAGCTACGAGCAGTACTTC
CDR3aa: CASSEVGQSYEQYF

d_gene: TRBD2
j_gene: TRBJ2-6
v_gene: TRBV10-3
abundance: once
CDR3nt: TGTGCCTCCTACTCCCCGGGACTAGACACTGGGGCCAACGTCCTGACTTTC
CDR3aa: CASYSPGLDTGANVLTF